The 32 T cell receptor beta chains below were found in one sample sequenced in a study of cytomegalovirus exposure and HLA in healthy donors. Vbeta (60) and Jbeta (13) primers were used in the PCR. Only in-frame clones appear in the TCRdb table, and some are missing; sequencing was by immunoSEQ multiplex PCR. The sample contains 100,000 or so clones, 75% to 90% of which appear only once. Sequencing was performed on PBMCs. These receptors all stem from a man aged 25 to 40 in good health and CMV-seronegative.

This chain links TRBV11-1 with TRBJ2-7, with D unclear. V was trimmed by 4 bases and J by 0 bases, leaving 7 bases between them. The V gene's germline CDR1 is SGHAT and CDR2 FQDESV (reference sequence). CDR3 size: 13 residues. The CDR3 here is CASSSTNSYEQYF. The CDR3 DNA reads as TGTGCCAGCAGCTCTACTAACTCCTACGAGCAGTACTTC. Looking up the rest from reference TRBV11-1 and TRBJ2-7 gives the full variable domain: EAEVAQSPRYKITEKSQAVAFWCDPISGHATLYWYRQILGQGPELLVQFQDESVVDDSQLPKDRFSAERLKGVDSTLKIQPAELGDSAMYLCASSSTNSYEQYFGPGTRLTVT.

J is TRBJ1-2 and V is TRBV6-1; TRBD1 is a possible D gene (5 bases). Trimming removed 1 base at V and 8 bases at J, with 14 bases between. Germline V gives CDR1 MNHNS, CDR2 SASEGT. The CDR3 runs to 14 residues. The CDR3 bases are TGTGCCAGCAGTGAAGGGGGCAGGGTCGTGGGCTACACCTTC. Translating gives CASSEGGRVVGYTF.

The V and J genes are TRBV5-1 and TRBJ1-2, with 7 bases identical to TRBD1. The CDR3 is 17 residues long. J lost 1 base, V lost 4 bases, and 13 bases had no gene match. The V gene's germline CDR1 is SGHRS and CDR2 YFSETQ. CDR3 sequence reads: CASSPKGGQVLNYGYTF. CDR3 DNA: TGCGCCAGCAGCCCAAAGGGTGGACAGGTGCTTAACTATGGCTACACCTTC.

J is TRBJ1-4 and V is TRBV14; maybe TRBD1 (5 bases). From germline, CDR1 is SGHDN and CDR2 FVKESK. There are 19 residues in the CDR3. Trimming removed 3 bases from V and 4 bases from J, with 24 bases in between. The DNA for the CDR3 is TGTGCCAGCAGCCAGCTTACCCATGGGAGGGGCCCGGATAATGAAAAACTGTTTTTT. Encoded protein: CASSQLTHGRGPDNEKLFF.

This sequence joins TRBV19 and TRBJ1-5, with D possibly matching TRBD1 (6 bases). Germline CDR1 and CDR2: LNHDA and SQIVND (reference sequence). V lost 3 bases to trimming and J lost 0 bases, with 21 bases between them. The CDR3 is made up of 19 amino acids. CDR3 sequence (DNA): TGTGCCAGTAGTATTAGGTCCAGAACAGGGAGTTATAGCAATCAGCCCCAGCATTTT. Translating gives CASSIRSRTGSYSNQPQHF. Based on the CDR3 plus reference TRBV19 and TRBJ1-5, the full variable domain is DGGITQSPKYLFRKEGQNVTLSCEQNLNHDAMYWYRQDPGQGLRLIYYSQIVNDFQKGDIAEGYSVSREKKESFPLTVTSAQKNPTAFYLCASSIRSRTGSYSNQPQHFGDGTRLSIL.

V usage is TRBV13 and J usage is TRBJ2-3; D perhaps matches TRBD2 (6 bases). From germline, CDR1 is PRHDT and CDR2 FYEKMQ (reference sequence). The CDR3 has 16 amino acids. Trimming cost V 4 bases and J 5 bases, with 19 bases left between them. In DNA form, the CDR3 reads TGTGCCAGCAGCTCAACCTCTGGCGGGGAGGTAGATACGCAGTATTTT. Protein: CASSSTSGGEVDTQYF.

CDR3 region: CASSPLTGIGNTEAFF. Here the CDR3 DNA reads TGTGCCAGCTCACCCTTGACAGGAATCGGGAACACTGAAGCTTTCTTT. The chain recombines TRBV18 with TRBJ1-1; possibly TRBD1 for D (6 bases). Germline values: CDR1 KGHSH, CDR2 LQKENI. The CDR3 is made up of 16 amino acids. V was trimmed by 3 bases and J by 1 base, leaving 15 bases between them.

The chain couples TRBV30 to TRBJ1-1; D is perhaps TRBD1 (5 bases). The V end lost 2 bases, the J end lost 1 base, and 11 bases lay between the germline ends. The CDR3 is 14 residues long. Germline V CDR1 and CDR2: GTSNPN, SVGIG (reference sequence). The DNA of the CDR3 is TGTGCCTGGAGTAAGATGGGGCAGAACACTGAAGCTTTCTTT. It encodes CAWSKMGQNTEAFF.

The chain is built from TRBV2 and TRBJ2-5, with D hard to call. CDR1 and CDR2 (germline): SNHLY, FYNNEI. The V end lost 6 bases, the J end lost 1 base, and 6 bases lay between the germline ends. The CDR3 is 12 amino acids. The CDR3: CASSRFQETQYF. The CDR3 nucleotides are TGTGCCAGCAGCCGGTTCCAAGAGACCCAGTACTTC. Full variable domain (rest looked up from reference TRBV2 and TRBJ2-5): EPEVTQTPSHQVTQMGQEVILRCVPISNHLYFYWYRQILGQKVEFLVSFYNNEISEKSEIFDDQFSVERPDGSNFTLKIRSTKLEDSAMYFCASSRFQETQYFGPGTRLLVL.

The chain is built from TRBV10-3 and TRBJ2-2, with TRBD2 matching 7 bases. With V trimmed by 7 bases and J by 6 bases, 11 bases remained unmatched. Germline loops: CDR1 ENHRY, CDR2 SYGVKD. The CDR3 is made up of 15 amino acids. CDR3 region: CAIKREGVGSGELFF. The CDR3 DNA sequence: TGTGCCATCAAAAGGGAGGGAGTAGGTTCCGGGGAGCTGTTTTTT.

This clone was seen only a few times. The chain recombines TRBV19 with TRBJ1-1; D call uncertain. The germline V and J ends were trimmed by 6 bases and 1 base, with 9 bases remaining between them. Germline lookup yields CDR1 LNHDA and CDR2 SQIVND (reference sequence). The CDR3 spans 13 residues. The CDR3 DNA is TGTGCCAGTAGCCCTGGAGGGAACACTGAAGCTTTCTTT. This codes for CASSPGGNTEAFF.

CDR3 coding DNA: TGTGCCAGCAGCCAAGAGACAGGGGGTGGCACTGAAGCTTTCTTT. Translating it yields CASSQETGGGTEAFF. The chain recombines TRBV4-2 with TRBJ1-1, with 9 nucleotides matching TRBD1. The trim removed 0 bases at V and 4 bases at J, leaving 3 bases unmatched. The CDR3 is 15 residues long. Germline assignment: CDR1 LGHNA and CDR2 YNFKEQ.

V gene TRBV30 combines with J gene TRBJ2-1; D is unclear. Between the trimmed V and J ends, which lost 5 bases and 2 bases, there was a span of 7 bases. The CDR3 covers 12 residues. Germline V gene data show CDR1 as GTSNPN and CDR2 as SVGIG (reference sequence). The CDR3 DNA reads TGTGCCTGGTTAGCAGCCTACAATGAGCAGTTCTTC. Its protein product is CAWLAAYNEQFF.

The chain has TRBV7-9 and TRBJ2-3; D may be TRBD2 (6 bases). Trimming stripped 3 bases from V and 9 bases from J, with 10 bases between. The CDR3 is made up of 12 amino acids. Germline V lookup: CDR1 SEHNR, CDR2 FQNEAQ (reference sequence). The CDR3 here is CASSFGGETQYF. DNA of the CDR3: TGTGCCAGCAGCTTCGGAGGGGAGACGCAGTATTTT.

J is TRBJ1-1 and V is TRBV10-1; 7 nucleotides line up with TRBD1. With V trimmed by 0 bases and J by 4 bases, 5 bases remained unmatched. The CDR3 extends over 15 amino acids. Germline V gene sequence: CDR1 WNHNN, CDR2 SYGVQD (reference sequence). CDR3 DNA sequence: TGCGCCAGCAGTGAGTCAGGGGGCAACCGCACTGAAGCTTTCTTT. Its translation: CASSESGGNRTEAFF.

The V gene is TRBV25-1, the J gene TRBJ2-2; 8 nucleotides align to TRBD1. The CDR3 spans 16 residues. V gave up 4 bases and J gave up 0 bases; unmatched junction bases: 4. Germline CDR1 and CDR2: MGHDK and SYGVNS. For the CDR3, the DNA is TGTGCCAGCAGTGCCTACAGGGGGGCGAACACCGGGGAGCTGTTTTTT. Protein sequence: CASSAYRGANTGELFF.

V is TRBV18 and J is TRBJ2-6; possible D gene TRBD1, 6 bases. CDR3 size: 15 residues. The germline V gene has CDR1 KGHSH and CDR2 LQKENI. The V end lost 8 bases, the J end lost 1 base, and 12 bases lay between the germline ends. CDR3: CASTPGVSGANVLTF. As DNA, the CDR3 is TGTGCCAGCACGCCAGGGGTTTCTGGGGCCAACGTCCTGACTTTC.

This clone was detected only once. The rearrangement joins TRBV6-1 to TRBJ2-5, with a possible D match to TRBD1 (6 bases). This CDR3 is 14 amino acids long. Germline V CDR1 and CDR2: MNHNS, SASEGT. Deletions cut 6 bases from V and 5 bases from J, with 16 bases between. The CDR3: CASSGRGVFETQYF. The CDR3 DNA reads TGTGCCAGCAGCGGCAGGGGAGTTTTCGAGACCCAGTACTTC.

V usage is TRBV14 and J usage is TRBJ2-3; no definite D call. V was cut by 2 bases and J by 4 bases, with 10 bases left in between. The germline gives CDR1 SGHDN, CDR2 FVKESK. The CDR3 runs 14 residues. This CDR3 is CASSQLLAPDTQYF. As DNA, the CDR3 is TGTGCCAGCAGCCAACTACTTGCCCCAGATACGCAGTATTTT.

The chain links TRBV10-3 to TRBJ2-4; no definite D call. The V gene lost 3 bases and the J gene lost 0 bases, with 9 bases spanning the gap. CDR1 is ENHRY and CDR2 is SYGVKD in the germline V gene. This CDR3 comprises 15 residues. DNA of the CDR3: TGTGCCATCAGTGACAACACCCTAGCCAAAAACATTCAGTACTTC. This encodes CAISDNTLAKNIQYF.

This clone was detected only once. The chain couples TRBV5-1 to TRBJ2-2; TRBD2 aligns across 14 bases. J gave up 6 bases and V 4 bases, and 17 bases lay outside the gene matches. CDR1 is SGHRS and CDR2 is YFSETQ in the germline V gene. The CDR3 consists of 20 residues. The CDR3 is CASSLLLMTSGGASSGELFF. The DNA for the CDR3 is TGCGCCAGCAGCCTGCTCCTAATGACTAGCGGGGGGGCCTCGTCCGGGGAGCTGTTTTTT.

The genes are TRBV7-9 and TRBJ2-3; D uncertain. The CDR3 spans 15 residues. V gave up 1 base and J gave up 0 bases, with 8 bases separating them. Germline V gene lookup returns CDR1 SEHNR and CDR2 FQNEAQ (reference sequence). The CDR3 DNA is TGTGCCAGCAGCTTAGGGCTGTACAGCACAGATACGCAGTATTTT. It is translated as CASSLGLYSTDTQYF.

This chain connects TRBV7-9 to TRBJ1-4, with 7 positions matching TRBD1. The V and J ends lost 5 bases and 4 bases, in that order; junction bases with no gene match: 7. In germline, CDR1 is SEHNR, CDR2 FQNEAQ (reference sequence). This CDR3 region has 15 residues. In DNA, the CDR3 is TGTGCCAGCAGCCGACGGGACAGCATTAATGAAAAACTGTTTTTT. Its translation is CASSRRDSINEKLFF.

This clone was counted a single time. The chain recombines TRBV28 with TRBJ2-5, with 11 positions matching TRBD2. Germline CDR1 is MDHEN and CDR2 is SYDVKM. Germline trimming cut 6 bases from V and 2 bases from J; bases unmatched to any gene: 5. CDR3 length: 15 residues. The CDR3 loop is CASSLAGGEQETQYF. CDR3 nucleotide sequence: TGTGCCAGCAGCCTAGCGGGAGGAGAACAAGAGACCCAGTACTTC.

The rearrangement links TRBV7-3 to TRBJ2-3, with D possibly being TRBD1 (5 bases). CDR3 size: 16 residues. Germline CDR1 reads SGHTA; CDR2 reads FQGTGA. The V gene lost 4 bases and the J gene lost 4 bases, with 18 bases spanning the gap. The CDR3 nucleotides are TGTGCCAGCAGCTGGATTCCGCAGGGCATATCAGATACGCAGTATTTT. Translation: CASSWIPQGISDTQYF.

V usage is TRBV29-1 and J usage is TRBJ2-1, with 10 bases matching TRBD2. There are 15 residues in the CDR3. V dropped 8 bases and J dropped 6; count of bases not matched to a gene: 13. Germline CDR1 is SQVTM and CDR2 is ANQGSEA. The CDR3 sequence: CSIYPQRGGFNEQFF. CDR3 sequence (DNA): TGCAGCATATATCCCCAGCGGGGGGGTTTCAATGAGCAGTTCTTC.

The genes are TRBV15 and TRBJ1-2; D gene ambiguous. The CDR3 extends over 12 amino acids. CDR1 is LNHNV and CDR2 is YYDKDF in the germline V gene (reference sequence). V gave up 8 bases and J gave up 2 bases, with 9 bases separating them. The CDR3 region has the DNA TGTGCCACCGGTCAACGGAACTATGGCTACACCTTC. Translation gives CATGQRNYGYTF.

The rearrangement links TRBV19 to TRBJ2-7; TRBD1 matches at 7 bases. The germline V gene has CDR1 LNHDA and CDR2 SQIVND (reference sequence). Trimming removed 2 bases from V and 1 base from J; junction bases left unmatched: 8. This CDR3 has 16 amino acids. CDR3 nucleotide sequence: TGTGCCAGTAGTATATCACCTCTACAGGGGTCCTACGAGCAGTACTTC. This codes for CASSISPLQGSYEQYF.

This chain joins TRBV27 and TRBJ2-7, with D maybe TRBD2 (5 bases). Deletions cut 6 bases from V and 4 bases from J, with 13 bases between. CDR3 length equals 13 residues. From germline, CDR1 is MNHEY and CDR2 SMNVEV (reference sequence). CDR3 loop: CASSHGLNYEQYF. CDR3 DNA: TGTGCCAGCAGCCACGGACTTAATTACGAGCAGTACTTC.

CDR3 region: CASSLGFFLREGHLYNEQFF. The CDR3 DNA reads as TGCGCCAGCAGCTTGGGTTTTTTTTTGCGGGAGGGCCATTTATACAATGAGCAGTTCTTC. The V call is TRBV5-1, the J call TRBJ2-1; 9 nucleotides match TRBD2. CDR3 length equals 20 residues. Germline CDR1 and CDR2: SGHRS and YFSETQ. V dropped 0 bases and J dropped 4; count of bases not matched to a gene: 17.

This clone was counted a few times. This chain links TRBV6-5 with TRBJ1-1, with D hard to call. Trimming pared 4 bases from V and 6 bases from J, leaving 12 bases between. The CDR3 extends over 13 amino acids. Germline V gene lookup returns CDR1 MNHEY and CDR2 SVGAGI. The CDR3 DNA reads as TGTGCCAGCAGTTTCGGCAGCGCATCTGAAGCTTTCTTT. Residues: CASSFGSASEAFF.

This chain connects TRBV4-3 to TRBJ2-7, with TRBD2 as a possible D gene (5 bases). With 1 base removed from V and 0 bases from J, the gap between germline ends came to 13 bases. The CDR3 has 16 residues. CDR1 LGHNA and CDR2 YSLEER come from the germline V gene. CDR3 in amino acids: CASSQGPADSSYEQYF. For the CDR3, the DNA is TGCGCCAGCAGCCAAGGGCCAGCGGATAGCTCCTACGAGCAGTACTTC.